This T cell receptor beta chain came from a study of shared clonotypes between healthy human individuals. About the study: A couple of women and a few men aged 18 to 49 made up the donors. Each donor had three CD4 naive, three CD4 memory, two CD8 naive and one CD8 memory plate. Study observations and caveats: Investigators expected sequencing depth to affect clonotype sharing among donors.

Measured with immunoSEQ multiplex PCR; TCRdb has only the in-frame clones, and not every one. The sample has nearly 2 million clones, about 95% seen once. Unmatched junction bases numbered 10, after V lost 6 bases and J lost 2 bases. CDR3 length: 15 amino acids. Germline CDR1 and CDR2: SQVTM and ANQGSEA. Naive CD8 cells comprised CD45RO-negative, CCR7-positively selected cells, excluding terminally differentiated effector memory CD45RA+ cells. Points on this clone: The target antigen is unknown.

This receptor was identified in a man aged 18 to 30 in good health. This chain joins TRBV29-1 and TRBJ2-5; 9 nucleotides align to TRBD2. Input material: naive CD8+ T cells sorted from blood. This CDR3 is CSVAGGPQFQETQYF. The CDR3 region has the DNA TGCAGCGTGGCGGGGGGGCCCCAGTTTCAAGAGACCCAGTACTTC.